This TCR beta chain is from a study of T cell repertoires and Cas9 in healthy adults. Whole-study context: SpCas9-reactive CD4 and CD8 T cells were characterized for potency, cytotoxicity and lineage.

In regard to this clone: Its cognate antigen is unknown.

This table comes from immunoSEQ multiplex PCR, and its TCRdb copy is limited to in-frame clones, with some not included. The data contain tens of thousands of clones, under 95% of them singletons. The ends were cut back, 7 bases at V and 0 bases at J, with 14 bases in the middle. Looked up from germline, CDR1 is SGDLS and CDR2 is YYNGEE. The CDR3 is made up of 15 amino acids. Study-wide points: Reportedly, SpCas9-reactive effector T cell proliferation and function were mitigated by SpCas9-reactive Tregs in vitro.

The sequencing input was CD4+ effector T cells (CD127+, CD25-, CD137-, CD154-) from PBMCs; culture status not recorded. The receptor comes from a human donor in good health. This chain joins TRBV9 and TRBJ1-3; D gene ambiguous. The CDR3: CASEKGGDSGNTIYF. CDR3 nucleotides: TGTGCCAGCGAAAAGGGTGGGGACTCTGGAAACACCATATATTTT.